The source of this T cell receptor beta chain is a study of blood T cell repertoires in COVID-19. Background on the study: PBMCs, B-cell-depleted T cells, or T cells were the source of the cDNA or gDNA that made up the material.

The CDR3 has 19 amino acids. Germline CDR1 reads MNHEY; CDR2 reads SMNVEV (reference sequence). V dropped 3 bases and J dropped 0; count of bases not matched to a gene: 15. Libraries were prepared by immunoSEQ multiplex PCR; TCRdb keeps only in-frame clonotypes and omits some of them. The data contain some 180,000 clones, 80% to 85% of them singletons. The sequence was obtained from a woman in her twenties or thirties who had been exposed to COVID-19. The J gene is TRBJ1-1, the V gene TRBV27, with 8 bases aligning to TRBD1. Sequencing input: PBMCs or T cells enriched from blood (not recorded which). The CDR3 spells CASSFSPGTGEVMNTEAFF. CDR3 in DNA: TGTGCCAGCAGTTTCTCTCCTGGGACAGGAGAGGTAATGAACACTGAAGCTTTCTTT.